This T cell receptor beta chain was captured by sequencing in a study of blood T cell repertoires in COVID-19. Study information: Material from acute and convalescent COVID-19 was sourced from the United States, Italy and Spain. Sample material is recorded as cDNA or gDNA derived from T cells, B-cell-depleted T cells, or PBMCs.

In the original processing: Reference gene primer amplification yielded estimated nucleated cell counts. Produced via immunoSEQ multiplex PCR; TCRdb's table is partial and in-frame only. V, J and clone size are taken as reported in that table, and D and trimming were inferred from the DNA itself. The data show about 74,000 clones, 80% to 90% seen once. This clone was observed a few times. The V end was cut by 5 bases, the J end by 1 base, with 15 bases between. In germline, CDR1 is MDHEN, CDR2 SYDVKM. There are 15 residues in the CDR3. This chain links TRBV28 with TRBJ2-7; D not certain. Sequencing was carried out using peripheral blood. The clonotype was recovered from a man between 65 and 85 years old with acute or convalescent COVID-19. The CDR3, as DNA: TGTGCCAGCAGTCTACCTCAGACGGAGTCCTACGAGCAGTACTTC. As protein: CASSLPQTESYEQYF. Based on the CDR3 plus reference TRBV28 and TRBJ2-7, the full variable domain is DVKVTQSSRYLVKRTGEKVFLECVQDMDHENMFWYRQDPGLGLRLIYFSYDVKMKEKGDIPEGYSVSREKKERFSLILESASTNQTSMYLCASSLPQTESYEQYFGPGTRLTVT.